This T cell receptor (beta chain) was identified in a study of OX40 agonist ivuxolimab in advanced cancers. Study-wide context: Every 2 weeks, patients received ivuxolimab intravenously, dosed at 0.01 to 10 mg/kg.

Assay used: immunoSEQ multiplex PCR; TCRdb lists only in-frame clones, some missing. This table holds 60,000 to 100,000 clones, 92% found once. CDR3 size: 16 residues. Per germline, CDR1 SGHDT and CDR2 YYEEEE. Germline trimming cut 8 bases from V and 7 bases from J; bases unmatched to any gene: 18. This chain connects TRBV5-6 to TRBJ1-5; the match to TRBD1 covers 7 bases. The receptor was isolated from an adult with an advanced solid tumor such as melanoma, head and neck, liver or kidney cancer. Material: CD4+ or CD8+ T cells sorted from blood, obtained in a trial of the OX40 agonist ivuxolimab. The CDR3 sequence is CASTKGAVSGSQPQHF. The CDR3 DNA sequence: TGTGCCAGTACCAAGGGGGCGGTAAGTGGGTCCCAGCCCCAGCATTTT.